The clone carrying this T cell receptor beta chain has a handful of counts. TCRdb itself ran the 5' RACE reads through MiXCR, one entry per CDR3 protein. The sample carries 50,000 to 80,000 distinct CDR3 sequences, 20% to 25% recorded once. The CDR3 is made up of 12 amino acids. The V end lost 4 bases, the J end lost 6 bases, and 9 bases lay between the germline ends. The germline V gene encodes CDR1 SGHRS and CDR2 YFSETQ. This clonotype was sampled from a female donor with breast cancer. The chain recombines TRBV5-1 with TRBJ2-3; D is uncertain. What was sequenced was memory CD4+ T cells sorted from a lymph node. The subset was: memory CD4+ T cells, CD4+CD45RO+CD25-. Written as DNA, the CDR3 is TGCGCCAGCAGCCCGCAAGGGGATACGCAGTATTTT. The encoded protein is CASSPQGDTQYF.